What follows are 2 T cell receptor beta chains derived from one specimen sequenced in a study of regulatory and conventional T cells in RAG deficiency. Assay: immunoSEQ multiplex PCR; the TCRdb copy retains only in-frame clones and omits some. The sample shows 30,000 to 40,000 clones, 89% of them seen only once. These same data were also listed under a study on regulatory T cells. That publication notes: The primer mix had 52 TRBV and 13 TRBJ primers.

Source material: CD8+ T cells sorted from blood. The receptors were sampled from a human donor in good health.

The rearrangement uses TRBV2 and TRBJ1-2, with 9 bases matching TRBD1. The germline CDR1 and CDR2 sequences are SNHLY and FYNNEI. V gave up 8 bases and J gave up 0 bases; unmatched junction bases: 7. This CDR3 spans 15 amino acids. The CDR3 DNA reads as TGTGCCAGCCGACGGGACAGGGAACCTAACTATGGCTACACCTTC. Its protein product is CASRRDREPNYGYTF.

The chain has TRBV5-1 and TRBJ1-3; D is unclear. The CDR3 length is 15 residues. Between the trimmed V and J ends, which lost 5 bases and 0 bases, there was a span of 12 bases. Per germline, CDR1 SGHRS and CDR2 YFSETQ. The CDR3 region has the DNA TGCGCCAGCAGATTAGAGGGCCTCTCTGGAAACACCATATATTTT. As protein: CASRLEGLSGNTIYF.